Following are 18 T cell receptor beta chains from one sample sequenced in a study of graft-versus-host responses after intestinal transplantation. No antigen is known for these receptors. Data came from immunoSEQ multiplex PCR; TCRdb stores just in-frame clones and leaves some out. The sample contains about 120,000 clones, 90% to 95% of which appear only once. Sample: unstimulated CD8+ T cells sorted from spleen or lymph node cells, taken before transplant. The receptor set was obtained from a human donor who was the organ donor for an intestinal transplant.

This chain uses TRBV30 with TRBJ2-7, with D perhaps assigned TRBD1 or TRBD2 (5 bases each). Germline lookup yields CDR1 GTSNPN and CDR2 SVGIG (reference sequence). Trimming left V 0 bases short and J 5 bases short, with 11 bases between. The CDR3 sequence is 13 residues long. Here the CDR3 DNA reads TGTGCCTGGAGTGTGGGGGTTATAAACGAGCAGTACTTC. The encoded protein is CAWSVGVINEQYF.

The V and J genes are TRBV5-4 and TRBJ2-1; D gene ambiguous. This CDR3 has 16 residues. Germline V gives CDR1 SGHNT, CDR2 YYREEE (reference sequence). Between the trimmed V and J ends, which lost 4 bases and 4 bases, there was a span of 18 bases. In DNA, the CDR3 is TGTGCCAGCAGCCCCTATTCCCTCGGTGTGTACAATGAGCAGTTCTTC. Translating it yields CASSPYSLGVYNEQFF.

The rearrangement links TRBV6-5 to TRBJ1-1; no clear D. The V and J ends lost 2 bases and 3 bases respectively, with 7 bases between them. The CDR3 totals 13 residues. CDR1 and CDR2 from the germline V gene are MNHEY and SVGAGI. As DNA, the CDR3 is TGTGCCAGCAGTTACGCCCGGGACACTGAAGCTTTCTTT. This encodes CASSYARDTEAFF.

A single count supports this clone. This chain joins TRBV28 and TRBJ2-7; 10 bases line up with TRBD1. The junction had 9 bases not matched to a gene; V was cut back by 1 base and J by 3 bases. Per the germline V gene, CDR1 is MDHEN and CDR2 is SYDVKM. The CDR3 is 17 amino acids. The CDR3: CASSLFIWTGGNYEQYF. CDR3 sequence (DNA): TGTGCCAGCAGTTTATTCATTTGGACAGGGGGAAACTACGAGCAGTACTTC.

The genes are TRBV28 and TRBJ2-3, with TRBD1 matching 10 bases. The ends lost 2 bases at V and 5 bases at J; junction bases unmatched: 4. Germline CDR1 is MDHEN and CDR2 is SYDVKM. The CDR3 spans 15 residues. This chain's CDR3 is CASSLGTGAGDTQYF. The CDR3 bases are TGTGCCAGCAGTTTAGGGACAGGGGCAGGAGATACGCAGTATTTT.

J is TRBJ1-2 and V is TRBV19, with D possibly TRBD1 on 5 matching bases. Trimming took off 5 bases at V and 4 bases at J, with 11 bases between the two ends. This CDR3 has 13 residues. Germline assignment: CDR1 LNHDA and CDR2 SQIVND (reference sequence). The CDR3 protein is CASSPGAAYGYTF. The CDR3 DNA follows: TGTGCCAGTAGTCCCGGGGCTGCCTATGGCTACACCTTC.

This chain joins TRBV27 and TRBJ2-7; maybe TRBD1 (6 bases). This CDR3 is 15 amino acids long. Trimming took 5 bases from V and 3 from J, leaving 17 bases between them. Germline lookup yields CDR1 MNHEY and CDR2 SMNVEV (reference sequence). CDR3 coding DNA: TGTGCCAGCAGTCCTGAACAGGGCAGACACTACGAGCAGTACTTC. Its protein is CASSPEQGRHYEQYF.

V is TRBV6-5 and J is TRBJ1-1; the D gene is possibly TRBD1 (5 bases). Germline V CDR1 and CDR2: MNHEY, SVGAGI. Trimming removed 4 bases from V and 4 bases from J, with 10 bases in between. The CDR3 sequence is 13 residues long. The CDR3 reads CASSWDGSTEAFF. DNA of the CDR3: TGTGCCAGCAGTTGGGACGGCTCCACTGAAGCTTTCTTT.

The chain links TRBV19 to TRBJ2-1; D not resolved. Trimming pared 7 bases from V and 6 bases from J, leaving 13 bases between. Germline loops: CDR1 LNHDA, CDR2 SQIVND (reference sequence). The CDR3 is 13 amino acids. The CDR3 loop is CASTSSVGNEQFF. The CDR3, as DNA: TGTGCCAGTACCTCTTCGGTGGGCAATGAGCAGTTCTTC.

The chain combines TRBV7-3 with TRBJ2-1; D is tentatively TRBD1 or TRBD2 (5 bases each). The V end lost 5 bases, the J end lost 8 bases, and 13 bases lay between the germline ends. CDR3 size: 13 residues. Germline V gene lookup returns CDR1 SGHTA and CDR2 FQGTGA. The CDR3: CASSRVGTDEQFF. The CDR3 bases are TGTGCCAGCAGCAGAGTCGGGACGGATGAGCAGTTCTTC.

The chain couples TRBV6-1 to TRBJ1-5; a possible D gene is TRBD1 (5 bases). The CDR3 extends over 15 amino acids. Germline assignment: CDR1 MNHNS and CDR2 SASEGT. Trimming removed 6 bases from V and 4 bases from J, with 16 bases in between. The CDR3 region has the DNA TGTGCCAGCAGCGGGGGAGGCGGAGGAAATCAGCCCCAGCATTTT. It codes for CASSGGGGGNQPQHF.

The gene calls are TRBV6-5 and TRBJ2-1; the D is unclear. Germline CDR1 MNHEY, CDR2 SVGAGI. The CDR3 consists of 12 residues. V gave up 2 bases and J gave up 8 bases, with 7 bases separating them. This CDR3 reads CASSYTGHEQFF. DNA for the CDR3: TGTGCCAGCAGTTACACCGGCCATGAGCAGTTCTTC.

V gene TRBV21-1 combines with J gene TRBJ1-3. TRBV21-1 is designated a pseudogene. The CDR3 is made up of 17 amino acids. CDR3 residues: CASSKSGWRGSGNTIYF. CDR3 in DNA: TGTGCCAGCAGCAAAAGTGGGTGGAGGGGGAGCGGAAACACCATATATTTT.

CDR3 DNA sequence: TGTGCCAGCTCTTTTGGGACTAGCGGGAGGTCGCCGCTTGGGGAGCAGTTCTTC. This gives the protein CASSFGTSGRSPLGEQFF. This chain links TRBV18 with TRBJ2-1; 15 bases match TRBD2. The CDR3 covers 18 residues. Germline values: CDR1 KGHSH, CDR2 LQKENI. V trimming: 6 bases; J trimming: 10 bases; junction bases outside the gene matches: 16.

The chain links TRBV28 to TRBJ2-4; a possible D gene is TRBD2 (6 bases). The ends were cut back, 1 base at V and 1 base at J, with 23 bases in the middle. The CDR3 runs 20 residues. Germline CDR1 and CDR2: MDHEN and SYDVKM. CDR3 loop: CASSLLGRFEEGWAKNIQYF. For the CDR3, the DNA is TGTGCCAGCAGTTTATTAGGGCGGTTTGAGGAGGGTTGGGCCAAAAACATTCAGTACTTC.

Comment on this clone: Other DNA sequences within the sample encode an identical CDR3. The chain recombines TRBV6-5 with TRBJ2-7; no clear D gene. V was clipped by 0 bases and J by 3 bases, with 6 bases between them. This CDR3 is built from 13 residues. Germline V lookup: CDR1 MNHEY, CDR2 SVGAGI. CDR3 sequence: CASSYSGDYEQYF. CDR3 in DNA: TGTGCCAGCAGTTACTCAGGCGACTACGAGCAGTACTTC.

The chain is built from TRBV19 and TRBJ2-7; D is unresolved. V was cut by 6 bases and J by 3 bases, with 18 bases left in between. The V gene's germline CDR1 is LNHDA and CDR2 SQIVND (reference sequence). There are 15 residues in the CDR3. CDR3 protein: CASSPFSGVIYEQYF. CDR3 DNA: TGTGCCAGTAGCCCTTTTTCCGGTGTCATCTACGAGCAGTACTTC.

The genes are TRBV2 and TRBJ2-3; tentative D call: TRBD2 (6 bases). V was pared by 11 bases and J by 9 bases, with 24 bases between. The CDR3 runs 14 residues. Germline CDR1 SNHLY, CDR2 FYNNEI. CDR3 nucleotide sequence: TGTGCCGCTAGTGTGGGGTTCGGGGGAGGAACGCAGTATTTT. As protein: CAASVGFGGGTQYF. Variable domain in full (rest from reference TRBV2 and TRBJ2-3): EPEVTQTPSHQVTQMGQEVILRCVPISNHLYFYWYRQILGQKVEFLVSFYNNEISEKSEIFDDQFSVERPDGSNFTLKIRSTKLEDSAMYFCAASVGFGGGTQYFGPGTRLTVL.